The following is a TCR beta chain sequence with its context. These data come from a study of blood T cell repertoires in COVID-19. In the study overall: From T cells, B-cell-depleted T cells, or PBMCs came the material, which was cDNA or gDNA.

Trimming took off 5 bases at V and 6 bases at J, with 11 bases between the two ends. The germline gives CDR1 SGHTA, CDR2 FQGNSA. The CDR3 has 13 amino acids. Per the authors' pipeline: Amplification of reference gene primers provided the estimated nucleated cell counts. TCRdb's copy holds only in-frame clones and misses some; the assay was immunoSEQ multiplex PCR. That table supplies the V and J calls and clone size; D and trimming were determined from the DNA. Of fewer than 45,000 clones listed, around three quarters were seen once; the top ten hold 1.5% to 2.5%. The clonotype was recovered from a man aged 60 to 69 with active COVID-19. The sequenced material came from peripheral blood. The chain combines TRBV7-2 with TRBJ2-1, with TRBD1 as a possible D gene (6 bases). CDR3 nucleotide sequence: TGTGCCAGCAGCATAACAGGGCGCAATGAGCAGTTCTTC. It yields the protein CASSITGRNEQFF.